This T cell receptor (beta chain) was captured in a study of blood T cells in healthy people across ages (dated by TCRdb to 2013 to 2016). Study-level background: Template switching captured roughly one uniquely barcoded TCR beta cDNA molecule per two T cells in model experiments. The study measured age-related changes in TCR beta repertoire diversity using deep sequencing normalized with unique cDNA molecular identifiers. To avoid experimental bias, donors of different ages were spread randomly across the sequencing lanes. Two additional independent replicas of 1 million unique cDNA reads from the same blood draw were analyzed for two donors (one aged 18 to 30 and one aged 80 or older). Four age groups were formed from the donors: young (average 16 years), middle-aged (around 41), aged (about 68) and long-lived (about 80). General findings and caveats noted by the study authors: Since profiling was done on bulk unsorted PBMCs, naive and antigen-experienced compartments could not be conclusively compared. Estimates of total diversity based on one million sequenced T cells were regarded as lower bounds and as underestimates. The long-lived group showed more naive CD4+ T cells, fewer expanded clones and increased TCR diversity than the aged group, suggesting age selection. Donor CMV infection status was unknown, potentially confounding age-related changes in expanded clonotypes. There was a strong correlation between observed TCR beta diversity and the percentage of naive T cells measured by flow cytometry. As age increased, observed TCR beta diversity per million T cells dropped in a roughly linear way, and a significant reduction was already evident by age 40.

Turning to this clonotype: The clone's antigen remains unknown. The input lacks base qualities; no much larger clone sits a single base away.

Donors were a few dozen systemically healthy Caucasian individuals from Russia aged roughly 6 to 90 years. About 10 milliliters of peripheral blood were collected from each donor into EDTA-treated Vacutainer tubes. Ficoll-Paque density-gradient centrifugation was used to isolate PBMCs, with at least 6 million obtained per sample. Trizol reagent was used to extract total RNA from the PBMCs, yielding at least 5.5 micrograms per sample. The percentages of naive CD45RAhigh/CD27high T cells were determined by flow cytometry on a PBMC aliquot from every donor. Library prep was done by 5' RACE. Sequencing relied on an Illumina HiSeq 2500. The second PCR ran for about 6 to 12 cycles and used a J-beta primer mix along with a sample-barcoded 5' primer. A template-switch 5' adaptor carrying 12 random nucleotides introduced a unique molecular identifier onto each TCR beta cDNA molecule. Each sample yielded at least 3 million CDR3-containing paired-end reads. First-strand cDNA was synthesized from all RNA with the Mint cDNA synthesis kit, primed by a TRBC-specific oligonucleotide. After uracil-DNA glycosylase treatment, a first 18-cycle PCR used universal primers M1SS and BC2_uni_R on all cDNA. Per the source publication's procedure: Normalization of each sample was performed by random selection of 1 million high-quality reads, each carrying a distinct molecular identifier. Instead of being binned into consensus sequences, reads that shared molecular identifiers were thrown out. MiTCR, with a Q25 quality threshold and the strictest error-elimination algorithm, was used for CDR3 identification, clonotype clustering and error correction. A nonparametric unseen species model with Euler transformation was used to estimate lower-bound total TCR beta diversity. TCRdb reprocessing: public reads trimmed at Q25 with fastp, clones called with MiXCR, in-frame beta chains kept. CDR3 protein sequences are deduplicated, and each keeps its most common genes and DNA. Clone size and V and J calls follow TCRdb, not the original study. The sample yields about 1.4 million distinct CDR3 sequences; roughly 59% were counted once. The leading ten clones occupy 5.5% to 8% of the sample.

Germline trimming amounts to 6 bases on V and 0 bases on J, with 5 as the count of junction bases outside the gene matches. The CDR3 starts with the cysteine, ends with the phenylalanine, and has 17 residues. The DNA shown is the 51-base CDR3, in frame from base 1. Sequences DFQATT (CDR1) and SNEGSKA (CDR2) are obtained from the germline V gene (reference sequence). Here the chain combines TRBV20-1 and TRBJ2-1; 16 of the junction bases match TRBD2. The source is a man aged 18 to 35 in good health. Sequenced material: blood. The CDR3 reads as follows: CSAPGLAGGNSYNEQFF. In nucleotides, the sequence is TGCAGTGCGCCGGGACTAGCGGGGGGGAACTCCTACAATGAGCAGTTCTTC.